The 16 T cell receptor beta chains below were found in one sample sequenced in a study of CD8+CD57+ T cells in acquired aplastic anemia. Whoever was chosen for sequencing had shown CD8+CD57+ cell expansion by flow cytometry. Template material for TCR beta VDJ and CDR3 profiling consisted of genomic DNA. TCRdb independently ran MiXCR on the reads; one entry per CDR3 protein. Here the sample spans roughly 240,000 distinct CDR3 sequences, about 44% being singletons. Sequenced sample: sorted CD4+, CD8+, or CD8+CD57+ T cells (not recorded which) from PBMCs. These receptors were collected from a human donor with aplastic anemia.

The rearrangement links TRBV6-2 or TRBV6-3 to TRBJ2-7; 10 nucleotides line up with TRBD1. This CDR3 is 15 amino acids long. V lost 8 bases, J lost 4 bases, and 11 bases stayed unmatched. Germline assignment: CDR1 MNHEY and CDR2 SVGEGT. The CDR3 sequence: CASALPGTGAYEQYF. Written as DNA, the CDR3 is TGTGCCAGCGCGCTGCCCGGGACAGGGGCATACGAGCAGTACTTC.

The chain couples TRBV2 to TRBJ1-1; D may be TRBD1 (5 bases). Germline V CDR1 and CDR2: SNHLY, FYNNEI. V lost 11 bases and J 0 bases, leaving 13 bases between the germline ends. There are 13 residues in the CDR3. The CDR3 bases are TGTGCCGGACAAGATCAAATGAACACTGAAGCTTTCTTT. Encoded protein: CAGQDQMNTEAFF.

This clonotype has at least ten counts. The J gene is TRBJ2-5, the V gene TRBV6-5; a possible D gene is TRBD2 (5 bases). This CDR3 has 12 amino acids. Per germline, CDR1 MNHEY and CDR2 SVGAGI. Trimming pared 6 bases from V and 3 bases from J, leaving 8 bases between. Here the CDR3 DNA reads TGTGCCAGCAGAGGAGCGGAAGAGACCCAGTACTTC. Its protein is CASRGAEETQYF.

The chain combines TRBV7-9 with TRBJ2-3; 13 bases are shared with TRBD2. With 6 bases clipped from V and 11 bases from J, the junction kept 14 bases outside the gene matches. The CDR3 is 16 amino acids. The V gene's germline CDR1 is SEHNR and CDR2 FQNEAQ (reference sequence). The CDR3 sequence is CASSEGTSGVNNEQYF. In DNA form, the CDR3 reads TGTGCCAGCAGTGAAGGGACTAGCGGGGTTAACAATGAGCAGTATTTT.

A remark on this clonotype: One end of the junction varies from germline; a read error may be responsible. This sequence joins TRBV6-5 and TRBJ1-1; D may be TRBD1 (5 bases). The CDR3 sequence is 12 residues long. CDR1 MNHEY and CDR2 SVGAGI come from the germline V gene. The DNA for the CDR3 is TGTGCCAGCAGTTACCCTCCGAGGGGAGCTGTTTTT. This gives the protein CASSYPPRGAVF.

This clonotype was observed at least ten times. CDR3 residues: CASSLAAGRGTDTQYF. Here the CDR3 DNA reads TGTGCCAGCAGCTTGGCGGCGGGAAGGGGCACAGATACGCAGTATTTT. The rearrangement joins TRBV5-6 to TRBJ2-3; possibly TRBD2 for D (6 bases). Per germline, CDR1 SGHDT and CDR2 YYEEEE. The CDR3 is 16 residues long. Trimming left V 0 bases short and J 1 base short, with 12 bases between. Variable domain in full (rest from reference TRBV5-6 and TRBJ2-3): DAGVTQSPTHLIKTRGQQVTLRCSPKSGHDTVSWYQQALGQGPQFIFQYYEEEERQRGNFPDRFSGHQFPNYSSELNVNALLLGDSALYLCASSLAAGRGTDTQYFGPGTRLTVL.

Comments on this clonotype: A much larger clone differs from this one at a single base, so this may be a read error. V and J are TRBV9 and TRBJ2-1; tentatively, D is TRBD2 (6 bases). Germline V lookup: CDR1 SGDLS, CDR2 YYNGEE. This CDR3 has 16 amino acids. For the CDR3, the DNA is TGTGCCAGCAGCGTTTATAGCGGTAAAAGAGACAATGAGCAGCTCTTC. Its protein is CASSVYSGKRDNEQLF.

This clonotype was counted at least ten times. The chain recombines TRBV15 with TRBJ2-7; 8 nucleotides line up with TRBD1. The CDR3 contains 15 residues. Germline V gives CDR1 LNHNV, CDR2 YYDKDF (reference sequence). After removal of 1 base from V and 6 bases from J, the junction contained 8 bases not matched to a gene. The CDR3 DNA sequence: TGTGCCACCAGCAGAGGGACAGGGAAACCCCGCGAGCAGTACTTC. Translation gives CATSRGTGKPREQYF.

This clonotype was seen many times. The chain joins TRBV10-3 to TRBJ2-1, with 7 bases fitting TRBD2. CDR1 and CDR2 (germline): ENHRY, SYGVKD. V gave up 4 bases and J gave up 0 bases; unmatched junction bases: 6. This CDR3 is built from 16 residues. CDR3 bases: TGTGCCATCAGTGCTAGCGGTGGTAGCTCCTACAATGAGCAGTTCTTC. Its translation: CAISASGGSSYNEQFF.

This clonotype was found many times. The chain employs TRBV5-1 and TRBJ1-2; D gene unclear. This CDR3 has 14 amino acids. CDR1 and CDR2 (germline): SGHRS, YFSETQ. The V gene lost 1 base and the J gene lost 2 bases, with 9 bases spanning the gap. This CDR3 is CASSLLWANYGYTF. For the CDR3, the DNA is TGCGCCAGCAGCTTGCTGTGGGCAAACTATGGCTACACCTTC.

The J gene is TRBJ1-1, the V gene TRBV27; TRBD1 might be the D (5 bases). There are 16 residues in the CDR3. The V end lost 5 bases, the J end lost 1 base, and 17 bases lay between the germline ends. Germline CDR1 and CDR2: MNHEY and SMNVEV (reference sequence). The CDR3 coding sequence is TGTGCCAGCAGTCCCGTGTACCAACAGGCGAACACTGAAGCTTTCTTT. Its protein product is CASSPVYQQANTEAFF.

This clonotype was detected ten times or more. The rearrangement joins TRBV7-6 to TRBJ2-2; 9 bases are shared with TRBD2. Losses at the gene ends were 3 bases for V and 5 bases for J; bases not matched to a gene: 7. Germline V gene lookup returns CDR1 SGHVS and CDR2 FNYEAQ. There are 16 residues in the CDR3. The CDR3 region has the DNA TGTGCCAGCAGCTTCCGCGGGAGGGCGGGTACCGGGGAGCTGTTTTTT. The encoded protein is CASSFRGRAGTGELFF.

V usage is TRBV30 and J usage is TRBJ2-7; D may be TRBD2 (5 bases). CDR1 is GTSNPN and CDR2 is SVGIG in the germline V gene (reference sequence). This CDR3 region has 14 residues. Deletions cut 2 bases from V and 4 bases from J, with 15 bases between. Here the CDR3 reads CAWSFGRVPYEQYF. The CDR3 coding sequence is TGTGCCTGGAGTTTTGGGCGGGTTCCGTACGAGCAGTACTTC.

This clonotype was seen a few times. The rearrangement joins TRBV5-6 to TRBJ2-2; D unclear. Per germline, CDR1 SGHDT and CDR2 YYEEEE. V was clipped by 4 bases and J by 0 bases, with 7 bases between them. CDR3 length equals 14 residues. The CDR3 sequence: CASSLKPNTGELFF. DNA for the CDR3: TGTGCCAGCAGCCTCAAACCGAACACCGGGGAGCTGTTTTTT. Looking up the rest from reference TRBV5-6 and TRBJ2-2 gives the full variable domain: DAGVTQSPTHLIKTRGQQVTLRCSPKSGHDTVSWYQQALGQGPQFIFQYYEEEERQRGNFPDRFSGHQFPNYSSELNVNALLLGDSALYLCASSLKPNTGELFFGEGSRLTVL.

V is TRBV29-1 and J is TRBJ2-1; no clear D. V lost 3 bases, J lost 8 bases, and 5 bases lay in between. Germline V lookup: CDR1 SQVTM, CDR2 ANQGSEA. CDR3 length: 10 amino acids. CDR3 loop: CSVEGYEQFF. The CDR3 nucleotides are TGCAGCGTTGAGGGATATGAGCAGTTCTTC.

This clonotype was picked up many times. The CDR3 sequence: CASSLMGAGTEAFF. The CDR3 DNA is TGTGCCAGCAGCTTAATGGGCGCTGGCACTGAAGCTTTCTTT. The chain recombines TRBV11-2 with TRBJ1-1; D gene uncertain. Germline assignment: CDR1 SGHAT and CDR2 FQNNGV. CDR3 length equals 14 residues. V dropped 2 bases and J dropped 4 bases, with 11 bases sitting between them.